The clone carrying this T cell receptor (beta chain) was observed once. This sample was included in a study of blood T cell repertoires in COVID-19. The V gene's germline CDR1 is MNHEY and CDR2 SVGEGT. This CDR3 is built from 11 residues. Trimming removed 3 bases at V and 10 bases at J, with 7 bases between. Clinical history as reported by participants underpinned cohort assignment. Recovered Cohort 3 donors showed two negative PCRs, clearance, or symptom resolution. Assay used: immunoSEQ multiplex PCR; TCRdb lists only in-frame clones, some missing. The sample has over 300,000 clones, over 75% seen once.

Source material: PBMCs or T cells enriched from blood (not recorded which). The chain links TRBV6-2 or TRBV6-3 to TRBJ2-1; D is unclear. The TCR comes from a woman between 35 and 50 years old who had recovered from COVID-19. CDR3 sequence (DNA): TGTGCCAGCAGTTATCACCGGGAGCAGTTCTTC. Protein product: CASSYHREQFF.